The clone carrying this T cell receptor (beta chain) was seen just once. Profiled with immunoSEQ multiplex PCR; TCRdb holds only in-frame clones, not every one. This sample has roughly 2,500,000 clones, with roughly 93% found just once. Looked up from germline, CDR1 is MNHEY and CDR2 is SVGAGI. This CDR3 spans 12 amino acids. Trimming left V 6 bases short and J 7 bases short, with 10 bases between. The data originate from a study of shared clonotypes between healthy human individuals. As for the study in general: Donors had three CD4 naive, three CD4 memory, two CD8 naive and one CD8 memory plate apiece.

Donors included only healthy HIV-negative adults lacking recent acute infections or vaccinations. Sequencing was done on a sample of naive CD4+ T cells from PBMCs. The subset denotes: CD45RA+ positively selected. This sequence was found in a man between 18 and 35 years old in good health. Some clones in this sample may be carry-over from other donors' samples. The rearrangement links TRBV6-5 to TRBJ1-5; a possible D gene is TRBD1 (5 bases). CDR3 nucleotides: TGTGCCAGCAGGGGGGTGAAACAGCCCCAGCATTTT. This encodes CASRGVKQPQHF.